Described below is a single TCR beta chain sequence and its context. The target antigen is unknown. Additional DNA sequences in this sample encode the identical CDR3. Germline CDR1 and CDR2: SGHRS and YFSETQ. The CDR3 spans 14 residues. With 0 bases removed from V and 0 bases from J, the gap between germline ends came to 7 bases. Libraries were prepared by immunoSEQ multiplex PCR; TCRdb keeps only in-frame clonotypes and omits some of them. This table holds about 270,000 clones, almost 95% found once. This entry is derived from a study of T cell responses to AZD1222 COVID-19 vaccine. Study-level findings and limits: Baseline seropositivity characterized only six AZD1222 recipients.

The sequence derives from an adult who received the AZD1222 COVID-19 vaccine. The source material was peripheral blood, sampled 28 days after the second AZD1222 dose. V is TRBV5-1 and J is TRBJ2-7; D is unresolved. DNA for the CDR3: TGCGCCAGCAGCTTGGCGGGCAGCTCCTACGAGCAGTACTTC. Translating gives CASSLAGSSYEQYF.